Presented here are 18 T cell receptor beta chains from one specimen sequenced in a study of T-cell memory formation after mild COVID-19. MiXCR, applied by TCRdb to the 5' RACE reads, yields one record per CDR3 protein. The data hold about 540,000 distinct CDR3 sequences, with about a fifth observed a single time. Sequencing was performed on PBMCs or a T cell subset sorted from them (not recorded which). These receptors were obtained from an adult woman who had mild COVID-19 (a few samples of this study predate the infection). Cell type and time point are not known.

The J gene is TRBJ2-7, the V gene TRBV5-1; D may match TRBD1 or TRBD2 (5 bases each). Germline V gene data show CDR1 as SGHRS and CDR2 as YFSETQ. This CDR3 contains 13 residues. V was pared by 4 bases and J by 3 bases, with 11 bases between. The CDR3: CASSDGAVYEQYF. DNA for the CDR3: TGCGCCAGCAGCGACGGGGCAGTCTACGAGCAGTACTTC.

This rearrangement joins TRBV12-3 or TRBV12-4 to TRBJ1-2; possibly TRBD1 for D (5 bases). This CDR3 is 15 amino acids long. Trimming cost V 6 bases and J 6 bases, with 20 bases left between them. In nucleotides, the CDR3 is TGTGCCAGCAGCCGCATGGGGTTAAGAGGGGATGGCTACACCTTC. It translates to CASSRMGLRGDGYTF.

The sample holds many counts of this clonotype. CDR3 nucleotides: TGTGCCAGCAGCCCACAGACAGGCCCTAACTATGGCTACACCTTC. Translated: CASSPQTGPNYGYTF. The V gene is TRBV7-2, the J gene TRBJ1-2; maybe TRBD1 (6 bases). Germline V gene sequence: CDR1 SGHTA, CDR2 FQGNSA. The CDR3 covers 15 residues. Trimming left V 5 bases short and J 0 bases short, with 13 bases between.

This clonotype occurred a few times. This chain uses TRBV25-1 with TRBJ2-5; D is ambiguous. Germline V gives CDR1 MGHDK, CDR2 SYGVNS. The CDR3 totals 13 residues. V lost 6 bases to trimming and J lost 2 bases, with 10 bases between them. As DNA, the CDR3 is TGTGCCAGCAGCAGCGCGTATCAAGAGACCCAGTACTTC. Translation gives CASSSAYQETQYF. Looking up the rest from reference TRBV25-1 and TRBJ2-5 gives the full variable domain: EADIYQTPRYLVIGTGKKITLECSQTMGHDKMYWYQQDPGMELHLIHYSYGVNSTEKGDLSSESTVSRIRTEHFPLTLESARPSHTSQYLCASSSAYQETQYFGPGTRLLVL.

This clonotype was counted between two and nine times. CDR3 loop: CATSDPSGTGSQNIQYF. CDR3 DNA: TGTGCCACCAGTGATCCATCCGGGACAGGGAGCCAAAACATTCAGTACTTC. The chain employs TRBV24-1 and TRBJ2-4, with 9 bases matching TRBD1. This CDR3 contains 17 residues. The V gene end was trimmed by 3 bases and the J gene end by 5 bases; junction bases not matched to a gene: 10. Germline values: CDR1 KGHDR, CDR2 SFDVKD.

The chain couples TRBV14 to TRBJ2-5; D tentatively reads TRBD1 or TRBD2 (5 bases each). This CDR3 contains 12 residues. Germline V gives CDR1 SGHDN, CDR2 FVKESK. The V end was cut by 4 bases, the J end by 7 bases, with 10 bases between. CDR3 residues: CASSPLGATQYF. In nucleotides, the CDR3 is TGTGCCAGCAGCCCCCTCGGGGCGACCCAGTACTTC.

This clonotype turned up a few times. The chain is built from TRBV6-6 and TRBJ2-1; possible D gene TRBD1, 6 bases. Germline-derived CDR1 and CDR2 are MNHNY and SVGAGI (reference sequence). The CDR3 has 14 amino acids. V gave up 5 bases and J gave up 10 bases, with 18 bases separating them. The DNA for the CDR3 is TGTGCCAGCAGTGAACTTAGACAGGATGGGGAGCAGTTCTTC. Encoded protein: CASSELRQDGEQFF.

The CDR3 DNA reads TGTGCCAGCAGCCAAGACAGGGGAAGGTCCTACGAGCAGTACTTC. It encodes CASSQDRGRSYEQYF. The chain combines TRBV4-2 with TRBJ2-7; D is possibly TRBD1 (6 bases). The V end lost 0 bases, the J end lost 1 base, and 10 bases lay between the germline ends. Germline CDR1 LGHNA, CDR2 YNFKEQ. The CDR3 is 15 amino acids.

The chain recombines TRBV3-1 with TRBJ2-3; 8 bases line up with TRBD2. From germline, CDR1 is LGHDT and CDR2 YNNKEL (reference sequence). V gave up 3 bases and J gave up 1 base; unmatched junction bases: 9. CDR3 length: 17 residues. Here the CDR3 reads CASSHYSPGLGTDTQYF. In DNA form, the CDR3 reads TGTGCCAGCAGCCATTATTCTCCGGGACTAGGCACAGATACGCAGTATTTT.

V is TRBV9 and J is TRBJ2-4, with TRBD2 matching 7 bases. This CDR3 contains 16 residues. The V segment lost 6 bases and the J segment 3 bases; nucleotides outside the gene matches: 12. Germline CDR1 is SGDLS and CDR2 is YYNGEE. The CDR3 here is CASNRGGSGSKNIQYF. The CDR3 bases are TGTGCCAGCAACCGAGGCGGGAGCGGTAGCAAAAACATTCAGTACTTC.

The J gene is TRBJ2-5, the V gene TRBV20-1; 10 positions match TRBD2. Trimming took 6 bases from V and 3 from J; bases not matched to a gene: 7. The CDR3 is 14 amino acids. The germline CDR1 and CDR2 sequences are DFQATT and SNEGSKA (reference sequence). The CDR3 DNA sequence: TGCAGTGCCCCGGGACTAGCGTGGGAAGAGACCCAGTACTTC. Encoded protein: CSAPGLAWEETQYF.

This clonotype was seen only a few times. The chain is built from TRBV12-5 and TRBJ2-5, with TRBD1 matching 7 bases. The junction had 20 bases not matched to a gene; V was cut back by 2 bases and J by 5 bases. Germline V gene data show CDR1 as LGHNT and CDR2 as FRNRAP. This CDR3 has 19 residues. The CDR3 region has the DNA TGTGCTAGTGGTTTGATGCCCCTACAGGGGATAGACGCCATGGAGACCCAGTACTTC. Its translation: CASGLMPLQGIDAMETQYF.

The V gene is TRBV29-1, the J gene TRBJ2-7; possibly TRBD1 for D (5 bases). The CDR3 spans 15 residues. The germline V gene encodes CDR1 SQVTM and CDR2 ANQGSEA. V was cut by 1 base and J by 2 bases, with 15 bases left in between. CDR3 residues: CSVEVAGQGPYEQYF. In nucleotides, the CDR3 is TGCAGCGTTGAAGTTGCCGGGCAGGGCCCCTACGAGCAGTACTTC.

This clonotype has only a few counts. The chain is built from TRBV4-1 and TRBJ2-7; 9 nucleotides line up with TRBD2. This CDR3 comprises 15 residues. Germline assignment: CDR1 MGHRA and CDR2 YSYEKL. Unmatched junction bases numbered 9, after V lost 4 bases and J lost 5 bases. The CDR3 reads CASSLRAGGFDEQYF. The CDR3 region has the DNA TGCGCCAGCAGCCTGAGAGCGGGGGGATTCGACGAGCAGTACTTC.

This clonotype has just a few counts. The J gene is TRBJ2-2, the V gene TRBV5-1, with unresolved D. V was shortened by 0 bases and J by 5 bases, with 8 bases between the two germline ends. Looked up from germline, CDR1 is SGHRS and CDR2 is YFSETQ. CDR3 length equals 14 residues. In DNA, the CDR3 is TGCGCCAGCAGCTTGGGGAGTGGAACCGGGGAGCTGTTTTTT. It yields the protein CASSLGSGTGELFF. Filled out from reference TRBV5-1 and TRBJ2-2, the complete variable domain reads KAGVTQTPRYLIKTRGQQVTLSCSPISGHRSVSWYQQTPGQGLQFLFEYFSETQRNKGNFPGRFSGRQFSNSRSEMNVSTLELGDSALYLCASSLGSGTGELFFGEGSRLTVL.

The chain combines TRBV6-5 with TRBJ1-1; 7 bases line up with TRBD1. The germline V gene has CDR1 MNHEY and CDR2 SVGAGI. The CDR3 contains 14 residues. The junction had 12 bases not matched to a gene; V was cut back by 10 bases and J by 4 bases. CDR3 bases: TGTGCCACCGACAGGGAAGGTTTAGGCACTGAAGCTTTCTTT. This encodes CATDREGLGTEAFF.

The rearrangement uses TRBV27 and TRBJ1-2; 11 positions match TRBD1. This CDR3 comprises 18 residues. V trimming: 3 bases; J trimming: 7 bases; junction bases outside the gene matches: 16. Germline V gene lookup returns CDR1 MNHEY and CDR2 SMNVEV (reference sequence). CDR3 loop: CASSFRPGQGGWGSGYTF. The CDR3, as DNA: TGTGCCAGCAGTTTTCGACCGGGACAGGGGGGTTGGGGTAGTGGCTACACCTTC.

This clonotype was detected a few times. CDR3 region: CASRSGAGNQPQHF. The CDR3 nucleotides read TGTGCCAGCAGGTCAGGGGCCGGCAATCAGCCCCAGCATTTT. The V and J genes are TRBV12-3 or TRBV12-4 and TRBJ1-5; possible D gene TRBD1, 6 bases. V dropped 6 bases and J dropped 2 bases, with 11 bases sitting between them. The CDR3 has 14 amino acids.